The T cell receptor beta chain under discussion was sequenced for a study of PD-1 blockade in classical Hodgkin lymphoma. Study-level points and caveats: The CD4+ diversity rise by C4D1 was clearest in complete responders. Those starting nivolumab under 1 year post-ASCT were excluded. Baseline TCR diversity was reportedly lower in newly diagnosed patients than in healthy donors. It was reported as lower still in relapsed/refractory patients.

Clones were read by immunoSEQ multiplex PCR, and TCRdb kept only the in-frame ones, dropping some. The sample consists of 6,000 to 10,000 clones, about four fifths of them appearing once. Turning to this clone: Its target is not known.

Regarding time point: cycle 4 day 1 (C4D1), after less than 7 weeks of nivolumab. Each and every patient relapsed after autologous stem cell transplantation, and patients got differing brentuximab vedotin exposure. Patients had relapsed/refractory classical Hodgkin lymphoma with complete response, partial response or progressive disease as best response. Germline V gives CDR1 LNHDA, CDR2 SQIVND (reference sequence). The CDR3 has 14 amino acids. V lost 2 bases, J lost 4 bases, and 11 bases lay in between. The sequence came from a human donor with classical Hodgkin lymphoma. The chain uses TRBV19 and TRBJ1-1; TRBD1 might be the D (6 bases). The specimen was peripheral blood mononuclear cells (PBMCs), collected before the fourth cycle of nivolumab. In DNA, the CDR3 is TGTGCCAGTAGTATACCCCGGGGGCCCACTGAAGCTTTCTTT. Residues: CASSIPRGPTEAFF. Full variable domain (rest looked up from reference TRBV19 and TRBJ1-1): DGGITQSPKYLFRKEGQNVTLSCEQNLNHDAMYWYRQDPGQGLRLIYYSQIVNDFQKGDIAEGYSVSREKKESFPLTVTSAQKNPTAFYLCASSIPRGPTEAFFGQGTRLTVV.